Shown below are 17 T cell receptor delta chains from a single sample sequenced in a study of γδ T cells in repeated Plasmodium falciparum infection. Bulk repertoires came from Vgamma9/Vdelta2+ or Vdelta2-negative gammadelta T cells flow-sorted from PBMC. TCRdb redid clone calling on the multiplex PCR reads using CATT. The repertoire includes about 57,000 delta-chain clones, over 1.5% of them detected once, and approximately 15% sits in the top ten. The source material was gamma-delta T cells from blood. The receptors come from a pool of human donors (malaria-infected and uninfected, not separated).

Turning to this clone: This likely stems from a read error, as it lies one base from a far larger clone. The sample has other DNA sequences that encode this CDR3 too. The chain has TRDV1 and TRDJ1; TRDD3 matches 7 bases. Germline CDR1 TSWWSYY, CDR2 QGS. The CDR3 runs 23 residues. The trim removed 4 bases at V and 0 bases at J, leaving 29 bases unmatched. The CDR3 nucleotides are TGTGCTCTTGGGGTCATGAAAGGTACAAGACAATTGGGGGAGAGAGTTTACACCGATAAACTCATCTTT. Residues: CALGVMKGTRQLGERVYTDKLIF.

This clone was detected only a few times. Translating this DNA gives a protein that differs at residue 14 from the TCRdb one, which belongs to a much larger clone; a read error is likely, and the protein shown is this translation. The J gene is TRDJ1, the V gene TRDV1; D is uncertain. Since TCRdb gives no J gene, matching the DNA to germline was used here to assign it. This CDR3 has 17 amino acids. Germline CDR1 and CDR2: TSWWSYY and QGS. The DNA of the CDR3 is TGTGCTCTTGGGGATACATTCCAGGGAGGGTACAACGATAGACTCATCTTT. It yields the protein CALGDTFQGGYNDRLIF.

Concerning this clone itself: A far larger clone is off by one base, so a read error is likely. The same CDR3 is also encoded by other DNA sequences in this sample. This chain uses TRDV1 with TRDJ1; 13 nucleotides agree with TRDD3. TCRdb offers no J gene call, so here the DNA was matched to germline to obtain one. This CDR3 has 22 amino acids. The V segment lost 1 base and the J segment 5 bases; nucleotides outside the gene matches: 22. The germline V gene has CDR1 TSWWSYY and CDR2 QGS. Here the CDR3 DNA reads TGTGCTCTTGGGGAACCTACGGGGATTACTGGGGGATACGCAGCGGGGACTGATAAACTCATCTTT. This encodes CALGEPTGITGGYAAGTDKLIF.

In this sample, this clone turned up a few times. TCRdb has a much larger clone's protein, which differs at residue 22 from the translation of this DNA, likely because of a read error; what is shown is the protein translated from the DNA. The CDR3, as DNA: TGTGCTCTTGGGGAACGAAGTATCAGGTACCCCATTGTGGGGGATACGTTCGGGTACACCGATAGACTCATCTTT. This sequence encodes CALGERSIRYPIVGDTFGYTDRLIF. The V gene is TRDV1, the J gene TRDJ1; TRDD3 matches 11 bases. This CDR3 region has 25 residues. The V gene's germline CDR1 is TSWWSYY and CDR2 QGS.

In its sample, this clone was seen many times. This may stem from a read error, because a much larger clone lies one nucleotide away. The same CDR3 also results from other DNA sequences found in this sample. This chain joins TRDV1 and TRDJ1; maybe TRDD3 (5 bases). Germline V gene lookup returns CDR1 TSWWSYY and CDR2 QGS. V was clipped by 5 bases and J by 0 bases, with 25 bases between them. This CDR3 spans 19 amino acids. In nucleotides, the CDR3 is TGTGCTCTTGGGAATTGGAGCCGCGTACTGGAGGGGAACACCGATAAACTCATCTTT. Translating it yields CALGNWSRVLEGNTDKLIF.

About this clone: The protein recorded in TCRdb matches a much larger clone and deviates from this DNA's translation at residue 6, suggesting a read error; the protein here is obtained by translating the DNA. The chain couples TRDV2 to TRDJ1; TRDD3 agrees at 8 bases. Germline V gene sequence: CDR1 GEAIGNYY, CDR2 EKD. The V segment lost 1 base and the J segment 0 bases; nucleotides outside the gene matches: 21. The length of the CDR3 is 21 residues. The DNA of the CDR3 is TGTGCCTGTGACACGAGGAGGCGGCTGGGGGACTCCATGGCGTACACCGATAAACTCATCTTT. As protein: CACDTRRRLGDSMAYTDKLIF.

In this sample, this clone turned up a few times. The protein in TCRdb stems from a much larger clone and differs at residue 15 from this DNA's translation, likely a read error; here the protein is translated from the DNA. This chain joins TRDV1 and TRDJ1; 10 nucleotides match TRDD3. No J gene was available from TCRdb, and it was assigned here by a germline match of the DNA. This CDR3 is 23 amino acids long. Trimming took 2 bases from V and 1 from J; bases not matched to a gene: 25. CDR1 and CDR2 (germline): TSWWSYY, QGS. CDR3 sequence reads: CALGESAPTTRGDTCRSTDKLIF. The CDR3 DNA follows: TGTGCTCTTGGGGAATCCGCTCCTACGACTCGGGGGGATACGTGTAGGTCCACCGATAAACTCATCTTT.

This clone was recorded a few times. It is likely a read error: a sequence one base away is far more abundant. Other nucleotide sequences in the sample specify the same CDR3. The CDR3 DNA reads as TGTGCCCTTGGGGTCATGACCTACTTTACTGGGGGGCTAAGGACCGATAAACTCATCTTT. Protein product: CALGVMTYFTGGLRTDKLIF. The chain recombines TRDV1 with TRDJ1; 8 bases agree with TRDD3. The CDR3 is 20 amino acids. Per the germline V gene, CDR1 is TSWWSYY and CDR2 is QGS.

This clone showed up many times. This DNA translates differently at residue 7 from the TCRdb protein, which is that of a much larger clone; a read error is likely, and the protein shown is the DNA's own translation. This chain joins TRDV1 and TRDJ1; 8 bases are a match to TRDD3. The CDR3 is 20 amino acids. V lost 1 base and J lost 1; bases outside the gene matches: 17. Germline CDR1 TSWWSYY, CDR2 QGS. CDR3: CALGEPGPPKYWGLTDKLIF. The CDR3 bases are TGTGCTCTTGGGGAACCCGGCCCTCCCAAATACTGGGGGCTCACCGATAAACTCATCTTT.

This clone has ten or more counts. The protein in TCRdb stems from a much larger clone and differs at residue 12 from this DNA's translation, likely a read error; here the protein is translated from the DNA. V is TRDV1 and J is TRDJ1; 10 nucleotides match TRDD3. Germline CDR1 is TSWWSYY and CDR2 is QGS. The CDR3 has 20 amino acids. The junction had 15 bases not matched to a gene; V was cut back by 2 bases and J by 0 bases. CDR3 in amino acids: CALGESRYWGIFPYTDKLIF. The CDR3 nucleotides are TGTGCTCTTGGGGAATCCAGGTACTGGGGGATCTTCCCTTACACCGATAAACTCATCTTT.

On this clone itself: A far larger clone lies a single base away; this is likely a read error. Other DNA variants within this sample encode the same CDR3. The chain joins TRDV1 to TRDJ1; D gene unclear. Per germline, CDR1 TSWWSYY and CDR2 QGS. Between the trimmed V and J ends, which lost 6 bases and 3 bases, there was a span of 23 bases. The CDR3 totals 17 residues. CDR3 sequence (DNA): TGTGCTCTTGGAGAAGGAACAAGGAGCCCGTCCTCCGATAAACTCATCTTT. Translation: CALGEGTRSPSSDKLIF.

This clone was detected a few times. The protein given by TCRdb reflects a much larger clone and differs at residue 18 from this DNA's translation, likely from a read error; the protein shown is the DNA's translation. The J gene is TRDJ1, the V gene TRDV3, with 11 bases aligning to TRDD3. TCRdb carries no J gene annotation; the J gene was assigned here by matching the DNA with germline. Germline lookup yields CDR1 TVYSNPD and CDR2 GDNSRS (reference sequence). This CDR3 is built from 21 residues. V was pared by 0 bases and J by 10 bases, with 31 bases of the junction left unmatched. In DNA, the CDR3 is TGTGCCTTTAGTGCCTCGGGTGCTGGGGGATACCATCCTCTACTCAGGAATAGACTCATCTTT. Translating it yields CAFSASGAGGYHPLLRNRLIF.

This clone was found many times. The junction departs from the called germline gene at one end, perhaps through a read error. The rearrangement uses TRDV1 and TRDJ1, with 10 positions matching TRDD3. The CDR3 is made up of 20 amino acids. In germline, CDR1 is TSWWSYY, CDR2 QGS. CDR3 sequence reads: CALGAFRRDWGIPSTDKLTF. In DNA form, the CDR3 reads TGTGCTCTTGGGGCTTTCCGGCGGGACTGGGGGATTCCAAGCACCGATAAACTCACCTTT.

Turning to this clone: The TCRdb protein, from a much larger clone, departs from this DNA's translation at residue 16, likely by read error; the protein shown derives from the DNA. This sequence joins TRAV36/DV7 and TRDJ1, with D possibly TRDD3 on 6 matching bases. The J gene, left out of TCRdb, was set here by checking the DNA against germline. Looked up from germline, CDR1 is VTNFRS and CDR2 is LTSSGIE (reference sequence). Trimming stripped 3 bases from V and 3 bases from J, with 36 bases between. This CDR3 has 21 amino acids. The CDR3 here is CAVGNSTDGDRAGGYADKLIF. Written as DNA, the CDR3 is TGTGCTGTGGGGAATTCTACTGATGGGGATCGGGCGGGTGGGTACGCCGATAAACTCATCTTT.

The sample holds a few counts of this clone. This may come from a read error, since a much larger clone is one base off. This sample also contains other DNA sequences that code for the same CDR3. The V gene is TRDV1, the J gene TRDJ1; 9 bases line up with TRDD2. No J gene was available from TCRdb, and it was assigned here by a germline match of the DNA. The J segment lost 3 bases and the V segment lost 3 bases, leaving 29 bases of the junction unmatched. This CDR3 spans 23 amino acids. CDR1 TSWWSYY and CDR2 QGS come from the germline V gene. CDR3: CALGDSAFLRVGPFLGMADKLIF. For the CDR3, the DNA is TGTGCTCTTGGGGATTCGGCCTTCCTACGAGTGGGGCCATTCTTGGGTATGGCCGATAAACTCATCTTT.

A note on this clone: The protein given by TCRdb reflects a much larger clone and differs at residues 5, 13 and 15 from this DNA's translation, likely from a read error; the protein shown is the DNA's translation. The rearrangement links TRDV1 to TRDJ1; 8 positions match TRDD2. V dropped 4 bases and J dropped 0; count of bases not matched to a gene: 28. CDR3 length: 23 residues. In germline, CDR1 is TSWWSYY, CDR2 QGS. DNA for the CDR3: TGTGCTCTTGGGGGACTCAAAATCTTCCTACTGACCCTGGGGACCATGTACACCGATAAACTCATCTTT. It codes for CALGGLKIFLLTLGTMYTDKLIF.

This clone has just a few counts. This DNA's translation and the protein TCRdb lists, from a much larger clone, do not match at residue 15, likely due to a read error; the protein shown is translated from the DNA. The chain uses TRDV1 and TRDJ1, with 10 bases fitting TRDD3. The CDR3 extends over 19 amino acids. Germline loops: CDR1 TSWWSYY, CDR2 QGS. Trimming removed 5 bases from V and 7 bases from J; junction bases left unmatched: 22. Written as DNA, the CDR3 is TGTGCTCTTGGGTACAATCTACGGCGGGGGATACGTGTTTCCGGTAAACTCATCTTT. Its protein is CALGYNLRRGIRVSGKLIF.